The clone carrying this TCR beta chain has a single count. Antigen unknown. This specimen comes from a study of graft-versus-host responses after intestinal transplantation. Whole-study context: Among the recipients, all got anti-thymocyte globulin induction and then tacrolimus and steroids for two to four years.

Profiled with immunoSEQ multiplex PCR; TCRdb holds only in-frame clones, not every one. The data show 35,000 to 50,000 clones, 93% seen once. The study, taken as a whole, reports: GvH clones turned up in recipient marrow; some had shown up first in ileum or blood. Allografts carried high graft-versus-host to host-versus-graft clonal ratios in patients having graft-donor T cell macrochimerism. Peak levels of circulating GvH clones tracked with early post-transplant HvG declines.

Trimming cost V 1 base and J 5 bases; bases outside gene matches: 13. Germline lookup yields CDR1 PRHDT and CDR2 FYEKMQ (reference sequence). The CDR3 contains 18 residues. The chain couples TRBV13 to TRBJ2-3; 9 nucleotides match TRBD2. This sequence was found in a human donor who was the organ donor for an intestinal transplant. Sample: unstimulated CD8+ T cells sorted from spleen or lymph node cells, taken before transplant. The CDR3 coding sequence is TGTGCCAGCAGCTTAGCGGGACTAGCACCTGAGCTTGGAGATACGCAGTATTTT. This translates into CASSLAGLAPELGDTQYF.